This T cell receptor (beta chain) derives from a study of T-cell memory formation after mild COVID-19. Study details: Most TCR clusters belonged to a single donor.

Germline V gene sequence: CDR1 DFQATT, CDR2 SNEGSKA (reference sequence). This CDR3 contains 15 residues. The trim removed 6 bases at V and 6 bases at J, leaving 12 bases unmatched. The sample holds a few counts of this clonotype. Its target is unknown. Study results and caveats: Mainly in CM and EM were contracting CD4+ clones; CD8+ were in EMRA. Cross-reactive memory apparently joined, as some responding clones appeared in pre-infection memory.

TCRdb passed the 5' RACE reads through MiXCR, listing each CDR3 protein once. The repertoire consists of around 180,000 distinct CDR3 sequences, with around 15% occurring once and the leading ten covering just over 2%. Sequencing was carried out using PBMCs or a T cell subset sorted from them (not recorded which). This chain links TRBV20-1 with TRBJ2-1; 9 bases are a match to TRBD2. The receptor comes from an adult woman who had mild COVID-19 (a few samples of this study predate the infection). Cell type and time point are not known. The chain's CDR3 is CSALSPAGGSNEQFF. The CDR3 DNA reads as TGCAGTGCACTGAGCCCAGCGGGAGGTAGCAATGAGCAGTTCTTC.